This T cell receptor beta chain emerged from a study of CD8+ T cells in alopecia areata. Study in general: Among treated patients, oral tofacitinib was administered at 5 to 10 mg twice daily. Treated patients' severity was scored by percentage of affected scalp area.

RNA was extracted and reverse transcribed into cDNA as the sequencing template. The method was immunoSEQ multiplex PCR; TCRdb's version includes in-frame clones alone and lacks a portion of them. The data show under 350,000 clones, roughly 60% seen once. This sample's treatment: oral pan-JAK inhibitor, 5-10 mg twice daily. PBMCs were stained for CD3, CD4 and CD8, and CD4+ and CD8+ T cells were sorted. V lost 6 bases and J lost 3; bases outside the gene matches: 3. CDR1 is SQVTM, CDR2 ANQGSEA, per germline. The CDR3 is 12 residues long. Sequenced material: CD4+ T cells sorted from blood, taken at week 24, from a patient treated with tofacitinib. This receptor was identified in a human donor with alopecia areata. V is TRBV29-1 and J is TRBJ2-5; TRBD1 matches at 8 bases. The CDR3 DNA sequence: TGCAGCGTGGGACAGGTGAAAGAGACCCAGTACTTC. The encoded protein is CSVGQVKETQYF. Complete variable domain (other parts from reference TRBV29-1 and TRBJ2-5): SAVISQKPSRDICQRGTSLTIQCQVDSQVTMMFWYRQQPGQSLTLIATANQGSEATYESGFVIDKFPISRPNLTFSTLTVSNMSPEDSSIYLCSVGQVKETQYFGPGTRLLVL.